One and the same sample provided the 29 T cell receptor beta chains below, sequenced in a study of blood T cell repertoires in COVID-19. Some clones are missing from TCRdb's copy, which holds only in-frame ones; the method was immunoSEQ multiplex PCR. This table has about 160,000 clones, 90% appearing once. The specimen sequenced was peripheral blood. The receptors come from a man in his fifties with acute or convalescent COVID-19.

The chain uses TRBV5-6 and TRBJ2-5; 8 bases fit TRBD2. Per germline, CDR1 SGHDT and CDR2 YYEEEE. J gave up 3 bases and V 2 bases, and 9 bases lay outside the gene matches. The CDR3 spans 16 residues. This CDR3 is CASSFLSGAGEETQYF. The CDR3 DNA sequence: TGTGCCAGCAGCTTCCTTAGCGGGGCGGGGGAAGAGACCCAGTACTTC.

J is TRBJ2-7 and V is TRBV15, with D possibly matching TRBD1 (5 bases). Germline CDR1 reads LNHNV; CDR2 reads YYDKDF (reference sequence). This CDR3 is built from 14 residues. Trimming left V 1 base short and J 3 bases short, with 10 bases between. CDR3: CATSRGRRDYEQYV. Here the CDR3 DNA reads TGTGCCACCAGCAGAGGTCGCAGGGACTACGAGCAGTACGTC.

This sequence joins TRBV9 and TRBJ2-3, with unresolved D. V was cut by 3 bases and J by 2 bases, with 7 bases left in between. The CDR3 spans 13 residues. Per the germline V gene, CDR1 is SGDLS and CDR2 is YYNGEE. CDR3 nucleotides: TGTGCCAGCAGCGCCCGGTACACAGATACGCAGTATTTT. Translation: CASSARYTDTQYF.

The V gene is TRBV19, the J gene TRBJ2-6; perhaps TRBD1 as D (6 bases). The CDR3 runs 18 residues. Per germline, CDR1 LNHDA and CDR2 SQIVND (reference sequence). V was shortened by 7 bases and J by 0 bases, with 19 bases between the two germline ends. For the CDR3, the DNA is TGTGCCAGTACCAAATTTGGGGACAACCGCTCTGGGGCCAACGTCCTGACTTTC. This encodes CASTKFGDNRSGANVLTF.

This chain connects TRBV29-1 to TRBJ2-3, with 8 bases fitting TRBD2. The CDR3 is made up of 14 amino acids. The V segment lost 5 bases and the J segment 2 bases; nucleotides outside the gene matches: 6. The germline V gene has CDR1 SQVTM and CDR2 ANQGSEA. The CDR3 reads CSVTGGGNTDTQYF. The DNA of the CDR3 is TGCAGCGTTACAGGCGGGGGGAACACAGATACGCAGTATTTT.

J is TRBJ2-1 and V is TRBV29-1; 11 positions agree with TRBD2. This CDR3 is built from 17 residues. The V gene's germline CDR1 is SQVTM and CDR2 ANQGSEA. With V trimmed by 1 base and J by 4 bases, 9 bases remained unmatched. The CDR3 nucleotides are TGCAGCGTTGAAGCGGGGCTAGCGGGGGGACCGTACAATGAGCAGTTCTTC. Protein: CSVEAGLAGGPYNEQFF.

The CDR3, as DNA: TGTGCCAGCGGGGCTAGCGGAAACAATGAGCAGTTCTTC. It is translated as CASGASGNNEQFF. This chain links TRBV12-3 or TRBV12-4 with TRBJ2-1, with 7 bases fitting TRBD2. The CDR3 is 13 amino acids. The junction had 6 bases not matched to a gene; V was cut back by 8 bases and J by 5 bases.

V usage is TRBV7-2 and J usage is TRBJ1-2; tentatively, D is TRBD1 (5 bases). This CDR3 has 14 amino acids. Germline V gene lookup returns CDR1 SGHTA and CDR2 FQGNSA. The V end was cut by 5 bases, the J end by 0 bases, with 10 bases between. The CDR3 is CASSQGLTNYGYTF. CDR3 DNA sequence: TGTGCCAGCAGCCAGGGACTGACTAACTATGGCTACACCTTC. The full variable domain, in which reference TRBV7-2 and TRBJ1-2 provide the parts outside the CDR3, is GAGVSQSPSNKVTEKGKDVELRCDPISGHTALYWYRQSLGQGLEFLIYFQGNSAPDKSGLPSDRFSAERTGGSVSTLTIQRTQQEDSAVYLCASSQGLTNYGYTFGSGTRLTVV.

This chain uses TRBV29-1 with TRBJ1-2; D remains unclear. The CDR3 loop spans 10 amino acids. The germline V and J ends were trimmed by 7 bases and 3 bases, with 6 bases remaining between them. Germline loops: CDR1 SQVTM, CDR2 ANQGSEA. CDR3 amino acids: CSAYDYGYTF. For the CDR3, the DNA is TGCAGCGCGTATGACTATGGCTACACCTTC.

V usage is TRBV2 and J usage is TRBJ1-1; weak D call: TRBD1 (6 bases). This CDR3 contains 15 residues. Germline loops: CDR1 SNHLY, CDR2 FYNNEI. The V end lost 5 bases, the J end lost 4 bases, and 17 bases lay between the germline ends. CDR3 protein: CASSIKQGGATEAFF. As DNA, the CDR3 is TGTGCCAGCAGTATTAAACAGGGAGGGGCCACTGAAGCTTTCTTT.

The rearrangement uses TRBV11-2 and TRBJ1-6; unclear D gene. CDR1 and CDR2 (germline): SGHAT, FQNNGV. The CDR3 runs to 12 residues. The ends were cut back, 1 base at V and 9 bases at J, with 4 bases in the middle. The CDR3 region has the DNA TGTGCCAGCAGCTTAGCTAGTTCACCCCTCCACTTT. This codes for CASSLASSPLHF.

The rearrangement joins TRBV7-8 to TRBJ1-1; D remains ambiguous. Trimming removed 5 bases at V and 4 bases at J, with 14 bases between. Germline CDR1 reads SGHVS; CDR2 reads FQNEAQ. The CDR3 is 14 residues long. CDR3 sequence reads: CASSPQRRSTEAFF. The CDR3 DNA reads TGTGCCAGCAGCCCCCAAAGGCGGTCCACTGAAGCTTTCTTT.

V gene TRBV7-6 combines with J gene TRBJ1-5; tentatively, D is TRBD1 (6 bases). CDR1 and CDR2 from the germline V gene are SGHVS and FNYEAQ. Trimming stripped 4 bases from V and 5 bases from J, with 12 bases between. This CDR3 spans 14 amino acids. The CDR3 loop reads CASSSTGYHQPQHF. The CDR3, as DNA: TGTGCCAGCAGCTCTACAGGGTATCATCAGCCCCAGCATTTT.

The CDR3: CASSIQAEGAYGYTF. The CDR3 nucleotides read TGTGCCAGTAGTATACAGGCAGAAGGGGCCTATGGCTACACCTTC. The chain couples TRBV19 to TRBJ1-2; D possibly corresponds to TRBD1 (5 bases). The CDR3 is 15 residues long. V was clipped by 2 bases and J by 4 bases, with 14 bases between them. Looked up from germline, CDR1 is LNHDA and CDR2 is SQIVND (reference sequence).

V usage is TRBV19 and J usage is TRBJ2-2; 8 positions match TRBD1. This CDR3 is built from 15 residues. V was pared by 5 bases and J by 3 bases, with 5 bases of the junction left unmatched. Germline CDR1 LNHDA, CDR2 SQIVND (reference sequence). The CDR3 DNA follows: TGTGCCAGTAGTGGAGGGGACAGGCACACCGGGGAGCTGTTTTTT. Amino acids: CASSGGDRHTGELFF.

The genes are TRBV28 and TRBJ1-6; TRBD1 might be the D (5 bases). Trimming took off 3 bases at V and 9 bases at J, with 15 bases between the two ends. Germline values: CDR1 MDHEN, CDR2 SYDVKM. This CDR3 comprises 15 residues. The CDR3 DNA sequence: TGTGCCAGCAGTTTGTCCCAGGGTTTTGGTTCACCCCTCCACTTT. Translated, it gives CASSLSQGFGSPLHF.

The CDR3, as DNA: TGCGCCAGCAATTCAGGGGCTGGAAACACCATATATTTT. Its translation: CASNSGAGNTIYF. J is TRBJ1-3 and V is TRBV5-1, with a possible D match to TRBD1 (6 bases). The germline V and J ends were trimmed by 6 bases and 2 bases, with 9 bases remaining between them. The CDR3 is made up of 13 amino acids. Germline loops: CDR1 SGHRS, CDR2 YFSETQ.

This sequence joins TRBV3-1 (or the pseudogene TRBV3-2) and TRBJ2-1, with D possibly matching TRBD1 (6 bases). Germline CDR1 and CDR2: LGHDT and YNNKEL (reference sequence). The CDR3 extends over 17 amino acids. Trimming took 1 base from V and 1 from J, leaving 14 bases between them. This CDR3 is CASSQAPTGGSYNEQFF. DNA of the CDR3: TGTGCCAGCAGCCAAGCCCCGACAGGAGGATCCTACAATGAGCAGTTCTTC.

This clone was seen only a few times. The rearrangement uses TRBV25-1 and TRBJ1-6, with D possibly being TRBD1 (5 bases). The CDR3 contains 12 residues. V lost 2 bases and J 9 bases, leaving 5 bases between the germline ends. Germline CDR1 MGHDK, CDR2 SYGVNS. CDR3 sequence (DNA): TGTGCCAGCAGTGAACAGGGTTCACCCCTCCACTTT. Translated, it gives CASSEQGSPLHF.

The V gene is TRBV2, the J gene TRBJ1-1; 9 bases align to TRBD1. Germline lookup yields CDR1 SNHLY and CDR2 FYNNEI. CDR3 length: 12 residues. V shed 6 bases, J shed 5 bases, and the junction held 1 base outside the gene matches. The CDR3 region has the DNA TGTGCCAGCAGGGGGACAGGGACTGAAGCTTTCTTT. This codes for CASRGTGTEAFF.

This clone was found a few times. Here the CDR3 DNA reads TGTGCCAGTAGTGAGACAGGGGGCGCGAGGGAGCAGTACGTC. Protein: CASSETGGAREQYV. The chain carries TRBV19 and TRBJ2-7, with TRBD1 matching over 10 bases. The germline CDR1 and CDR2 sequences are LNHDA and SQIVND (reference sequence). Trimming cost V 5 bases and J 7 bases; bases outside gene matches: 8. The CDR3 is 14 residues long.

V is TRBV19 and J is TRBJ2-7; 8 bases map to TRBD2. There are 15 residues in the CDR3. From germline, CDR1 is LNHDA and CDR2 SQIVND (reference sequence). V trimming: 3 bases; J trimming: 3 bases; junction bases outside the gene matches: 7. The CDR3 coding sequence is TGTGCCAGTAGTATTACGGCTAGCGGGTTCTACGAGCAGTACTTC. Its translation is CASSITASGFYEQYF.

The J gene is TRBJ2-2, the V gene TRBV24-1; D might be TRBD1 (7 bases). The CDR3 runs 16 residues. Germline loops: CDR1 KGHDR, CDR2 SFDVKD. V was pared by 3 bases and J by 6 bases, with 16 bases between. The CDR3 sequence is CATSDPQGGFAGELFF. The DNA of the CDR3 is TGTGCCACCAGTGATCCTCAGGGGGGATTTGCCGGGGAGCTGTTTTTT.

The CDR3 DNA reads TGTGCCAGTTCGAGCCGGGACTGGGGCTATGGCTACACCTTC. Translating gives CASSSRDWGYGYTF. This chain joins TRBV19 and TRBJ1-2, with D perhaps TRBD1 (5 bases). V was shortened by 8 bases and J by 4 bases, with 17 bases between the two germline ends. Germline V lookup: CDR1 LNHDA, CDR2 SQIVND (reference sequence). CDR3 length: 14 amino acids.

CDR3: CASSLDRESSYEQYV. The CDR3 DNA reads as TGTGCCAGCAGTCTGGACAGGGAGAGCTCCTACGAGCAGTACGTC. The V and J genes are TRBV6-4 and TRBJ2-7; 8 bases match TRBD1. The J segment lost 0 bases and the V segment lost 5 bases, leaving 6 bases of the junction unmatched. The CDR3 runs to 15 residues. CDR1 and CDR2 (germline): MRHNA, SNTAGT.

The chain carries TRBV28 and TRBJ1-2; TRBD1 might be the D (6 bases). Germline V lookup: CDR1 MDHEN, CDR2 SYDVKM. The ends were cut back, 10 bases at V and 1 base at J, with 19 bases in the middle. CDR3 length: 15 amino acids. The CDR3 region has the DNA TGTGCCACCGAGACAGGTCGGAAGGGTAACTATGGCTACACCTTC. This encodes CATETGRKGNYGYTF.

The gene calls are TRBV27 and TRBJ1-6; 10 bases are a match to TRBD1. The junction had 7 bases not matched to a gene; V was cut back by 5 bases and J by 12 bases. CDR3 length: 14 amino acids. Germline V lookup: CDR1 MNHEY, CDR2 SMNVEV (reference sequence). The DNA for the CDR3 is TGTGCCAGCAGTCCTCGGACAGGGGGGCTACCCCTCCACTTT. It specifies CASSPRTGGLPLHF.

The genes are TRBV27 and TRBJ1-5; D is perhaps TRBD1 (5 bases). Per the germline V gene, CDR1 is MNHEY and CDR2 is SMNVEV (reference sequence). The germline V and J ends were trimmed by 5 bases and 0 bases, with 11 bases remaining between them. This CDR3 has 15 amino acids. The CDR3 protein is CASSARAYSNQPQHF. In DNA, the CDR3 is TGTGCCAGCAGTGCCAGGGCCTATAGCAATCAGCCCCAGCATTTT.

V gene TRBV7-3 combines with J gene TRBJ2-3; 10 nucleotides match TRBD2. The trim removed 0 bases at V and 1 base at J, leaving 10 bases unmatched. The CDR3 consists of 19 residues. Germline CDR1 reads SGHTA; CDR2 reads FQGTGA. CDR3 amino acids: CASSLTGGPLAGGTDTQYF. As DNA, the CDR3 is TGTGCCAGCAGCTTAACTGGGGGGCCCCTAGCGGGGGGCACAGATACGCAGTATTTT.